This T cell receptor beta chain was sequenced during a study of shared clonotypes between healthy human individuals. The study's findings and limits: Clonotypes that were shared across a handful of donors made up 4.5% to 5% of naive CD4 clonotypes.

TCRdb's table, derived via immunoSEQ multiplex PCR, lists solely in-frame clones and lacks some. The table has roughly 570,000 clones, roughly 98% seen once. The V and J ends lost 4 bases and 2 bases, in that order; junction bases with no gene match: 8. Germline lookup yields CDR1 SGHDN and CDR2 FVKESK. The CDR3 contains 17 residues. On this clone itself: Its antigen is still unknown.

Naive CD8 populations comprised CD45RO-negative cells positively selected for CCR7, excluding terminally differentiated effector memory CD45RA+ cells. The sample comprised naive CD8+ T cells sorted from blood. V and J are TRBV14 and TRBJ2-7, with 13 bases identical to TRBD2. The sequence came from a young man in good health. CDR3 region: CASSRGLAGVFTYEQYF. The CDR3 region has the DNA TGTGCCAGCAGCCGAGGACTAGCGGGAGTATTTACCTACGAGCAGTACTTC.